Sequencing of this T cell receptor beta chain was carried out in a study of early T cells in non-severe SARS-CoV-2 infection. At the level of the study: Sequenced bulk RNA came from whole blood that was unsorted, and chains were unpaired.

Individual cDNA molecules each received unique molecular identifiers attached to them. Using its own MiXCR run on the 5' RACE reads, TCRdb lists one record per CDR3 protein. The sample shows fewer than 65,000 distinct CDR3 sequences, roughly 7.6% of them seen only once. Study findings and constraints: Matches to VDJdb favored anti-spike CD8 responses and missed private and CD4 specificities.

This clonotype was seen only a few times. Antigen specificity is unknown. The TCR originated in an adult who was a healthcare worker with PCR-confirmed SARS-CoV-2 infection or an uninfected control (not recorded which). The source material was whole blood, sampled at baseline.

CDR3 DNA sequence: TGCAGTGCTAGAGGCGCCGGGACAGGGGTTTCACCCCTCCACTTT. It codes for CSARGAGTGVSPLHF. The V gene is TRBV20-1, the J gene TRBJ1-6; 10 bases map to TRBD1. V was clipped by 1 base and J by 9 bases; unmatched bases: 6. The V gene's germline CDR1 is DFQATT and CDR2 SNEGSKA (reference sequence). The CDR3 contains 15 residues.